What follows describes a single T cell receptor (beta chain). Antigen: not known. cDNA synthesis used the whole RNA isolate, giving expressed TCRB sequences. Regulatory, naive and central memory T cell samples averaged approximately 3.8 million reads. Assay used: immunoSEQ multiplex PCR; TCRdb lists only in-frame clones, some missing. The sample includes 450,000 to 600,000 clones, approximately 30% of them seen just once. This record belongs to a study of beta chain features in type 1 diabetes. Overall study results and limits: Healthy donors had naive, central memory and Treg TCRB repertoires that appeared less similar than those seen among patients.

The CDR3 contains 15 residues. Trimming took 2 bases from V and 6 from J, leaving 14 bases between them. Germline V gives CDR1 MDHEN, CDR2 SYDVKM. This sequence was found in a man between 18 and 29 years old in good health. The chain employs TRBV28 and TRBJ2-4; D might be TRBD2 (5 bases). The sequenced sample was naive CD4+ T cells from blood. Here the CDR3 DNA reads TGTGCCAGCAGTTTAGTTTTGCGGAGGCCAAACATTCAGTACTTC. Translating gives CASSLVLRRPNIQYF.